The TCR beta chain described here comes from a study of CD8 T cells in Susac syndrome. Per germline, CDR1 PRHDT and CDR2 FYEKMQ (reference sequence). The CDR3 length is 14 residues. V was shortened by 5 bases and J by 0 bases, with 10 bases between the two germline ends. Random hexamers were used to reverse transcribe the RNA input (about 0.45 to 1 ug). Amplification of TCR beta CDR3 used immunoSEQ multiplex PCR across 54 Vbeta and 13 Jbeta. MiXCR was run by TCRdb on the immunoSEQ multiplex PCR reads, yielding one entry per CDR3 protein. The data show 80,000 or so distinct CDR3 sequences, roughly 94% seen once.

The TCR sequence derives from a human donor with Susac syndrome. The sequenced sample was CD8+ T cells from PBMCs. This sequence joins TRBV13 and TRBJ2-5, with D tentatively TRBD1 (5 bases). The CDR3 DNA sequence: TGTGCCAGCAGCACGACACAGGACCAAGAGACCCAGTACTTC. Translation: CASSTTQDQETQYF.